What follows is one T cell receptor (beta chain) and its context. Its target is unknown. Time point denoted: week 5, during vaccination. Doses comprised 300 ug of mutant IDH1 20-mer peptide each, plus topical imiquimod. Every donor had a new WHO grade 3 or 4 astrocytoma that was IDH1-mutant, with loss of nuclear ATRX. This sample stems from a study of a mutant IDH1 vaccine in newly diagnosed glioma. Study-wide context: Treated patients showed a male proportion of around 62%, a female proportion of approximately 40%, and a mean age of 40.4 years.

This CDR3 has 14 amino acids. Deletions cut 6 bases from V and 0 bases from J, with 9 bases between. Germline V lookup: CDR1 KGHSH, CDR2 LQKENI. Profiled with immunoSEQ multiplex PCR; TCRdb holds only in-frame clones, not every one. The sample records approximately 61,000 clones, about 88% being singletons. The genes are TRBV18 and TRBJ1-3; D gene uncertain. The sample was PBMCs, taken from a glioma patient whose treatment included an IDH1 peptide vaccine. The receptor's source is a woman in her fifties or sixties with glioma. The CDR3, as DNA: TGTGCCAGCTCTCACTTGGACTCTGGAAACACCATATATTTT. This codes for CASSHLDSGNTIYF.